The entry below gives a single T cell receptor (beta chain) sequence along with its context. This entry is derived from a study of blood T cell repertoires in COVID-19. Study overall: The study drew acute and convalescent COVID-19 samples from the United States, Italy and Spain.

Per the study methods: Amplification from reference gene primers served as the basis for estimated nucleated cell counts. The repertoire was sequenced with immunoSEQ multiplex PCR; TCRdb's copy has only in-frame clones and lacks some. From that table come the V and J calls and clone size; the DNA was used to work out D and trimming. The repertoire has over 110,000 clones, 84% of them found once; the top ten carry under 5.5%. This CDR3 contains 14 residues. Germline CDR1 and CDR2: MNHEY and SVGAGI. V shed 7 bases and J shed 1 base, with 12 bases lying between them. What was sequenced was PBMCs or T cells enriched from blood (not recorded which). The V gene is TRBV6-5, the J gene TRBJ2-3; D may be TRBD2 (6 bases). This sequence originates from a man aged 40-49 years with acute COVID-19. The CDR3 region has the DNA TGTGCCAGCAACCCCAGGGAGGGCACAGATACGCAGTATTTT. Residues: CASNPREGTDTQYF.